This entry concerns a single T cell receptor beta chain. Its matching antigen is unknown. Germline lookup yields CDR1 SGHRS and CDR2 YFSETQ. The CDR3 totals 16 residues. Trimming took 5 bases from V and 5 from J; bases not matched to a gene: 12. Corrective cardiac surgery supplied the resected thymus tissue. Among the donors, all were healthy Finnish infants having corrective surgery for congenital heart defects. The table came from immunoSEQ multiplex PCR; TCRdb's copy has only in-frame clones and leaves some out. This table holds roughly 77,000 clones, 85% to 95% found once. The sample comes from a study of human thymus T cells. General study findings and limits: Among thymic and blood repertoires, usage of V and J genes appeared biased. Unrelated individuals reportedly shared highly overlapping thymic TCR repertoires.

The chain carries TRBV5-1 and TRBJ2-5, with 10 nucleotides matching TRBD1. The receptor's source is a girl less than two years old with a congenital heart defect but otherwise immunologically healthy. The sample consisted of thymus tissue. The CDR3 loop reads CASSPFGGQGRETQYF. DNA of the CDR3: TGCGCCAGCAGTCCTTTTGGGGGACAGGGGAGGGAGACCCAGTACTTC.